The present entry profiles one T cell receptor beta chain with its context. Antigen unknown. This sample is part of a study of cytomegalovirus exposure and HLA in healthy donors. Measured with immunoSEQ multiplex PCR; TCRdb has only the in-frame clones, and not every one. The sample contains about 200,000 clones, more than 75% of which appear only once. Study-level points and caveats: A few chains linked to CMV were shown in vitro to be specific for CMV antigens. The classifier reportedly diagnosed cytomegalovirus status with high specificity and sensitivity.

The donors were members of the roughly 120-subject validation cohort (separate from the approximately 670-subject first cohort). The germline V gene encodes CDR1 MDHEN and CDR2 SYDVKM. The CDR3 length is 15 residues. The V gene end was trimmed by 3 bases and the J gene end by 1 base; junction bases not matched to a gene: 5. The sample consisted of PBMCs. This rearrangement joins TRBV28 to TRBJ1-2; 7 bases map to TRBD1. This receptor was identified in a woman aged 18-35 years in good health and CMV-seropositive. The CDR3 sequence is CASSLSDRRNYGYTF. The CDR3 region has the DNA TGTGCCAGCAGTTTGTCGGACAGGCGTAACTATGGCTACACCTTC.